The clone carrying this T cell receptor beta chain appeared a few times. Produced via immunoSEQ multiplex PCR; TCRdb's table is partial and in-frame only. The profile shows 250,000 to 350,000 clones, about 87% of them singletons. This sample was taken from a study of blood T cell repertoires in COVID-19. Clinical history reported by participants formed the basis on which cohorts were assigned. This clonotype was sampled from a woman between 18 and 29 years old who had recovered from COVID-19. Specimen: PBMCs or T cells enriched from blood (not recorded which).

The CDR3 DNA follows: TGTGCCAGTAGTATAGGCACAGGTTACAATGAGCAGTTCTTC. Its translation is CASSIGTGYNEQFF. The J gene is TRBJ2-1, the V gene TRBV19, with a tentative D call TRBD1 (5 bases). This CDR3 is built from 14 residues. Germline V lookup: CDR1 LNHDA, CDR2 SQIVND (reference sequence). V was clipped by 1 base and J by 4 bases, with 8 bases between them.